Below are 20 T cell receptor beta chains sequenced from a single sample in a study of T cells after posttransplantation cyclophosphamide. This table comes from immunoSEQ multiplex PCR, and its TCRdb copy is limited to in-frame clones, with some not included. Seen here are under 20,000 clones, about 68% observed once, and the top ten hold 27%. Treatment was busulfan-fludarabine conditioning, a marrow graft, and cyclophosphamide on days +3 and +4. Sequencing was performed on PBMCs, taken after an allogeneic stem cell transplant with post-transplant cyclophosphamide. The receptors stem from a male patient aged 30 to 39 who received an allogeneic stem cell transplant from a related donor, was CMV-positive, and had acute GVHD only. Some of these T cells may belong to the graft donor.

This clone was observed a few times. DNA of the CDR3: TGCGCCAGCAGCTCGGACAGGGTTGGCCAAGAGACCCAGTACTTC. Its translation: CASSSDRVGQETQYF. The chain combines TRBV5-1 with TRBJ2-5; 8 bases agree with TRBD1. CDR3 size: 15 residues. CDR1 SGHRS and CDR2 YFSETQ come from the germline V gene. Trimming took 3 bases from V and 1 from J; bases not matched to a gene: 5. The full variable domain, in which reference TRBV5-1 and TRBJ2-5 provide the parts outside the CDR3, is KAGVTQTPRYLIKTRGQQVTLSCSPISGHRSVSWYQQTPGQGLQFLFEYFSETQRNKGNFPGRFSGRQFSNSRSEMNVSTLELGDSALYLCASSSDRVGQETQYFGPGTRLLVL.

V usage is TRBV27 and J usage is TRBJ2-3; TRBD2 matches at 7 bases. This CDR3 is built from 17 residues. CDR1 and CDR2 from the germline V gene are MNHEY and SMNVEV (reference sequence). Trimming at V came to 3 bases and at J to 1 base, leaving 10 bases not matched to a gene. CDR3: CASSLTTTSRRTDTQYF. The DNA of the CDR3 is TGTGCCAGCAGTTTGACCACGACTAGCAGGCGCACAGATACGCAGTATTTT.

The chain has TRBV4-3 and TRBJ1-2; D is perhaps TRBD1 (6 bases). The CDR3 consists of 17 residues. Germline V gene lookup returns CDR1 LGHNA and CDR2 YSLEER. Trimming cost V 4 bases and J 2 bases, with 20 bases left between them. The CDR3 loop is CASSPQGGGSSNYGYTF. The DNA for the CDR3 is TGCGCCAGCAGCCCCCAAGGCGGGGGCTCATCGAACTATGGCTACACCTTC.

This clone was seen only once. CDR3 sequence reads: CASSLAGGGDTQYF. CDR3 coding DNA: TGTGCCAGTAGTTTGGCGGGGGGAGGAGATACGCAGTATTTT. V and J are TRBV19 and TRBJ2-3; 8 positions agree with TRBD2. The junction had 6 bases not matched to a gene; V was cut back by 5 bases and J by 5 bases. Germline loops: CDR1 LNHDA, CDR2 SQIVND (reference sequence). The CDR3 runs 14 residues.

The chain links TRBV5-1 to TRBJ2-3, with TRBD2 identical over 10 bases. The CDR3 is made up of 16 amino acids. The V gene's germline CDR1 is SGHRS and CDR2 YFSETQ. The V and J ends lost 2 bases and 3 bases, in that order; junction bases with no gene match: 6. The CDR3 nucleotides read TGCGCCAGCAGCTTTCTCCTAGCGGGGGTAACAGATACGCAGTATTTT. This codes for CASSFLLAGVTDTQYF.

V is TRBV5-4 and J is TRBJ1-2; 12 nucleotides align to TRBD1. Germline-derived CDR1 and CDR2 are SGHNT and YYREEE (reference sequence). The CDR3 contains 17 residues. Trimming removed 4 bases from V and 5 bases from J; junction bases left unmatched: 12. The CDR3 bases are TGTGCCAGCAGCGGATCCTCCTGGGACAGGGGGCTTTATGGCTACACCTTC. Amino acids: CASSGSSWDRGLYGYTF.

J is TRBJ1-1 and V is TRBV6-5, with D unresolved. The CDR3 has 15 amino acids. Germline V lookup: CDR1 MNHEY, CDR2 SVGAGI. V lost 0 bases to trimming and J lost 0 bases, with 8 bases between them. The DNA for the CDR3 is TGTGCCAGCAGTTACTCTCAGGTTGTGAACACTGAAGCTTTCTTT. Translated, it gives CASSYSQVVNTEAFF.

V is TRBV6-5 and J is TRBJ2-7, with 11 bases aligning to TRBD2. The CDR3 contains 14 residues. The V gene's germline CDR1 is MNHEY and CDR2 SVGAGI. Losses at the gene ends were 3 bases for V and 3 bases for J; bases not matched to a gene: 1. CDR3 in DNA: TGTGCCAGCAGTTATGGGACTAGCGGCTACGAGCAGTACTTC. Translation: CASSYGTSGYEQYF.

In this sample, this clone turned up once. The chain has TRBV6-5 and TRBJ2-7, with D possibly being TRBD1 (6 bases). Trimming stripped 1 base from V and 2 bases from J, with 15 bases between. CDR1 is MNHEY, CDR2 SVGAGI, per germline. CDR3 length: 16 residues. The CDR3 nucleotides read TGTGCCAGCAGTTACTTTGGCGGAGACAGGCCCTACGAGCAGTACTTC. Translating gives CASSYFGGDRPYEQYF.

This chain links TRBV30 with TRBJ2-5; D not resolved. Trimming stripped 0 bases from V and 1 base from J, with 6 bases between. The CDR3 sequence is 13 residues long. Per germline, CDR1 GTSNPN and CDR2 SVGIG (reference sequence). The DNA for the CDR3 is TGTGCCTGGAGTGTAGCCCTCCAAGAGACCCAGTACTTC. Protein sequence: CAWSVALQETQYF.

The chain links TRBV7-2 to TRBJ2-7, with a possible D match to TRBD2 (5 bases). Germline-derived CDR1 and CDR2 are SGHTA and FQGNSA. The CDR3 length is 15 residues. Trimming left V 1 base short and J 1 base short, with 11 bases between. CDR3 region: CASSLEPRGSYEQYF. CDR3 bases: TGTGCCAGCAGCTTAGAGCCTCGGGGTTCCTACGAGCAGTACTTC.

This rearrangement joins TRBV7-2 to TRBJ1-5; 9 bases line up with TRBD1. CDR3 size: 15 residues. Germline V gives CDR1 SGHTA, CDR2 FQGNSA. J lost 5 bases, V lost 5 bases, and 7 bases had no gene match. The CDR3: CASSVGTGHHQPQHF. Here the CDR3 DNA reads TGTGCCAGCAGCGTAGGGACAGGGCACCATCAGCCCCAGCATTTT.

The V gene is TRBV7-2, the J gene TRBJ2-3, with 8 positions matching TRBD2. V dropped 3 bases and J dropped 0; count of bases not matched to a gene: 5. This CDR3 has 16 residues. Germline CDR1 SGHTA, CDR2 FQGNSA. CDR3 DNA sequence: TGTGCCAGCAGCTTGTCAGCGGGGGTTAGCACAGATACGCAGTATTTT. It specifies CASSLSAGVSTDTQYF.

J is TRBJ1-1 and V is TRBV6-4; the match to TRBD1 covers 10 bases. Germline loops: CDR1 MRHNA, CDR2 SNTAGT. Germline trimming cut 5 bases from V and 2 bases from J; bases unmatched to any gene: 2. The CDR3 loop spans 14 amino acids. The CDR3 loop reads CASSPTGGNTEAFF. DNA for the CDR3: TGTGCCAGCAGTCCGACAGGGGGCAACACTGAAGCTTTCTTT.

This clone was recorded a few times. The CDR3 region has the DNA TGTGCCAGCAGCTTAGTTTCGGGGACAGGGGGCGGCTACGAGCAGTACTTC. Amino acid sequence: CASSLVSGTGGGYEQYF. This chain links TRBV7-2 with TRBJ2-7, with TRBD1 matching 12 bases. CDR3 length equals 17 residues. Germline CDR1 is SGHTA and CDR2 is FQGNSA. The V segment lost 1 base and the J segment 3 bases; nucleotides outside the gene matches: 7.

This clone was seen only a few times. The genes are TRBV6-5 and TRBJ1-1; D unclear. The germline CDR1 and CDR2 sequences are MNHEY and SVGAGI. The V end lost 5 bases, the J end lost 6 bases, and 16 bases lay between the germline ends. The CDR3 is 14 residues long. The CDR3 loop reads CASSTRRGFAEAFF. The CDR3 nucleotides read TGTGCCAGCAGTACGAGACGAGGATTCGCTGAAGCTTTCTTT.

This clone showed up just a few times. For the CDR3, the DNA is TGTGCCAGCAGCCAAGTGAGCGGGGTAGCGACTGAAGCTTTCTTT. As protein: CASSQVSGVATEAFF. This chain uses TRBV4-2 with TRBJ1-1; D not resolved. Germline-derived CDR1 and CDR2 are LGHNA and YNFKEQ. V shed 1 base and J shed 5 bases, with 14 bases lying between them. The CDR3 has 15 residues.

The chain combines TRBV5-5 with TRBJ1-4; tentative D call: TRBD1 (5 bases). The germline V gene has CDR1 SGHKS and CDR2 YYEKEE (reference sequence). The CDR3 spans 14 residues. V lost 3 bases, J lost 8 bases, and 14 bases lay in between. CDR3 residues: CASSWGGRGEKLFF. The CDR3 region has the DNA TGTGCCAGCAGCTGGGGGGGTCGCGGGGAAAAACTGTTTTTT.

The chain recombines TRBV5-6 with TRBJ2-3; 7 positions agree with TRBD1. Germline loops: CDR1 SGHDT, CDR2 YYEEEE. The CDR3 runs 17 residues. The ends lost 0 bases at V and 5 bases at J; junction bases unmatched: 12. The CDR3 nucleotides are TGTGCCAGCAGCTTGGTTACGACAGGGCCCTCAGGAGATACGCAGTATTTT. It codes for CASSLVTTGPSGDTQYF.

The gene calls are TRBV11-2 and TRBJ2-7; TRBD2 matches 14 bases. This CDR3 contains 15 residues. Germline trimming cut 5 bases from V and 1 base from J; bases unmatched to any gene: 1. From germline, CDR1 is SGHAT and CDR2 FQNNGV. CDR3 DNA sequence: TGTGCCAGCAGCAGGACTAGCGGGGGGTCCTACGAGCAGTACTTC. As protein: CASSRTSGGSYEQYF.